Many counts were recorded for the clone carrying this T cell receptor beta chain. This record belongs to a study of T cells in Graves' hyperthyroidism and ophthalmopathy. Trimming removed 3 bases from V and 4 bases from J; junction bases left unmatched: 17. The CDR3 length is 18 residues. Amplified regions were TCR beta CDR3 sequences from RNA transcripts. The HTBI primer set was used in a first-round RT-PCR of the TCR CDR3. Via MiXCR, TCRdb re-called the multiplex PCR reads, giving one row per CDR3 protein. The sample includes about 400,000 distinct CDR3 sequences, just under 25% of them seen just once.

The receptor was derived from a man aged 45-65 years with Graves' hyperthyroidism. The rearrangement joins TRBV12-3 or TRBV12-4 to TRBJ2-5, with 7 bases matching TRBD1. Input material: blood. DNA for the CDR3: TGTGCCAGCAGTTTTAAGGTCCTCCTGGGCAGGGGGAGAGAGACCCAGTACTTC. It is translated as CASSFKVLLGRGRETQYF.